This T cell receptor (beta chain) comes out of a study of T cell responses to AZD1222 COVID-19 vaccine. The overall study: Samples with a second dose at about 4 or about 12 weeks were pooled together.

Comment on this clone: The antigen is unknown.

Only in-frame clones appear in the TCRdb table, and some are missing; sequencing was by immunoSEQ multiplex PCR. The sample includes 150,000 to 200,000 clones, over 90% of them seen just once. General study results and limits: Baseline seropositivity occurred in only a handful of AZD1222 recipients. White British ancestry dominated among donors, who included more females, and clonal diversity was possibly underestimated. Unmutated regions of variants are reportedly targeted by nearly half of spike-specific TCRs.

The CDR3 is made up of 16 amino acids. Germline assignment: CDR1 MGHDK and CDR2 SYGVNS. The V gene lost 6 bases and the J gene lost 4 bases, with 20 bases spanning the gap. The material sequenced was peripheral blood, taken on day 0 of AZD1222 vaccination. The V call is TRBV25-1, the J call TRBJ2-3; D may be TRBD1 (5 bases). This receptor was taken from an adult in good health. CDR3 amino acids: CASRSRGQVRADTQYF. Written as DNA, the CDR3 is TGTGCCAGCAGGTCTAGAGGACAAGTAAGGGCAGATACGCAGTATTTT.